This is a list of T cell receptor beta chains from one sample in a study of a mutant IDH1 vaccine in newly diagnosed glioma. These receptors' targets are unknown. TCRdb keeps only in-frame clones here, not all; method: immunoSEQ multiplex PCR. Of fewer than 95,000 clones listed, around four fifths were seen once; the top ten hold under 6.5%. The sequencing here drew on PBMCs, taken from a glioma patient whose treatment included an IDH1 peptide vaccine. The receptors were sampled from a man aged 40-49 years with glioma. Both conserved end residues are part of each CDR3. The D gene is left open where the match is weak. Rows give clone size only sometimes, using once, few, many, or a class for an expanded clone.

abundance	j_gene	d_gene	v_gene	CDR3aa	CDR3nt
-	TRBJ2-3	TRBD2	TRBV6-4	CASTQLAGADTQYF	TGTGCCAGCACCCAACTAGCGGGAGCAGATACGCAGTATTTT
once	TRBJ2-7	TRBD1	TRBV7-2	CASSLDRGPNEQYF	TGTGCCAGCAGCTTAGACAGGGGTCCTAACGAGCAGTACTTC
-	TRBJ2-1	TRBD1	TRBV9	CASRTAGTGDETRDLNEQFF	TGTGCCAGCAGGACAGCCGGGACAGGGGACGAGACTAGGGATTTGAATGAGCAGTTCTTC
-	TRBJ2-1	TRBD2	TRBV6-1	CASTPGGSYNEQFF	TGTGCCAGCACCCCGGGGGGCTCCTACAATGAGCAGTTCTTC
-	TRBJ1-1	-	TRBV10-3	CAISDRGTNTEAFF	TGTGCCATCAGTGATAGGGGGACGAACACTGAAGCTTTCTTT
-	TRBJ1-3	-	TRBV19	CASSIGRAGNTIYF	TGTGCCAGTAGTATCGGGAGGGCTGGAAACACCATATATTTT
-	TRBJ1-4	-	TRBV4-1	CASSQTTVGASEKLFF	TGCGCCAGCAGCCAAACCACAGTTGGGGCGAGTGAAAAACTGTTTTTT
-	TRBJ2-1	-	TRBV6-1	CASSELAYNEQFF	TGTGCCAGCAGTGAACTTGCCTACAATGAGCAGTTCTTC
-	TRBJ1-1	-	TRBV28	CASSPPGMNTEAFF	TGTGCCAGCAGCCCCCCCGGTATGAACACTGAAGCTTTCTTT
-	TRBJ2-7	-	TRBV5-1	CASSLEGRGYEQYF	TGCGCCAGCAGCTTGGAAGGCAGAGGCTACGAGCAGTACTTC
-	TRBJ2-2	-	TRBV7-2	CASSLVPANTGELFF	TGTGCCAGCAGCTTAGTACCCGCGAACACCGGGGAGCTGTTTTTT
-	TRBJ1-4	-	TRBV7-9	CASSLSEGMANEKLFF	TGTGCCAGCAGCTTATCGGAGGGGATGGCTAATGAAAAACTGTTTTTT
many	TRBJ1-6	-	TRBV5-1	CASSPGLTNSPLHF	TGCGCCAGCAGTCCGGGACTGACGAATTCACCCCTCCACTTT
-	TRBJ2-2	TRBD2	TRBV29-1	CSVVWTSGITGELFF	TGCAGCGTTGTGTGGACTAGCGGGATCACCGGGGAGCTGTTTTTT
-	TRBJ1-4	-	TRBV2	CASERGAANEKLFF	TGTGCCAGCGAACGAGGGGCAGCGAATGAAAAACTGTTTTTT
-	TRBJ2-6	TRBD1	TRBV7-8	CASSFRTGGSGANVLTF	TGTGCCAGCAGCTTTCGGACAGGGGGCTCTGGGGCCAACGTCCTGACTTTC
few	TRBJ1-3	-	TRBV9	CASSAAGANSGNTIYF	TGTGCCAGCAGCGCAGCGGGGGCCAACTCTGGAAACACCATATATTTT
few	TRBJ2-3	-	TRBV5-1	CASSLGRSSTDTQYF	TGCGCCAGCAGCCTGGGGAGGAGTAGCACAGATACGCAGTATTTT
-	TRBJ1-2	-	TRBV5-4	CASSSPPNYGYTF	TGTGCCAGCAGCTCTCCACCTAACTATGGCTACACCTTC
-	TRBJ2-6	TRBD1	TRBV29-1	CSVQGAGSGANVLTF	TGCAGCGTTCAGGGGGCAGGATCTGGGGCCAACGTCCTGACTTTC
once	TRBJ2-7	-	TRBV11-2	CASSPPGPYEQYF	TGTGCCAGCAGCCCTCCGGGGCCCTACGAGCAGTACTTC
-	TRBJ1-1	-	TRBV29-1	CSVDVQGLNTEAFF	TGCAGCGTTGACGTCCAGGGGCTGAACACTGAAGCTTTCTTT
-	TRBJ2-2	-	TRBV2	CARSDRNTGELFF	TGTGCCAGATCGGACAGAAACACCGGGGAGCTGTTTTTT